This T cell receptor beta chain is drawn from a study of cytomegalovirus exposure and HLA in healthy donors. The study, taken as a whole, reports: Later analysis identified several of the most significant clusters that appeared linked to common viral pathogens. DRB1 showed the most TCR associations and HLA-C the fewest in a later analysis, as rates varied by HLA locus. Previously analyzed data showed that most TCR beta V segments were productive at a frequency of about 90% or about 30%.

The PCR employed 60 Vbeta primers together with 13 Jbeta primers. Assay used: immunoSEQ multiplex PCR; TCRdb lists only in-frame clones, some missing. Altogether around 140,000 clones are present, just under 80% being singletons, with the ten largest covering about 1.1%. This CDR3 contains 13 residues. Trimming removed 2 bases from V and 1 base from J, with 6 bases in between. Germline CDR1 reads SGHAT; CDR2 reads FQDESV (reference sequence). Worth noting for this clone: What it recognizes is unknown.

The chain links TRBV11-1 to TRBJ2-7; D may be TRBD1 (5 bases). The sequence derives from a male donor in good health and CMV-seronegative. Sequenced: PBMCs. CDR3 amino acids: CASSLRGSYEQYF. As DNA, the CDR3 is TGTGCCAGCAGCTTAAGGGGATCCTACGAGCAGTACTTC. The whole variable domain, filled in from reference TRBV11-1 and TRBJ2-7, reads EAEVAQSPRYKITEKSQAVAFWCDPISGHATLYWYRQILGQGPELLVQFQDESVVDDSQLPKDRFSAERLKGVDSTLKIQPAELGDSAMYLCASSLRGSYEQYFGPGTRLTVT.